A single sample gave rise to the 7 T cell receptor beta chains below, sequenced in a study of blood T cell repertoires in COVID-19 (dated by TCRdb to the early 2020s). Library generation was performed with the immunoSEQ multiplex PCR assay. In its TCRdb copy, this immuneACCESS table keeps in-frame sequences only and misses some clones. Where compared with another copy, unresolved V genes explain less than half of these, and the others have no known cause. This sample gives around 290,000 clones in total; 70% to 90% of them show up just once. About 1% of the sample is taken by the ten largest. The specimen sequenced was PBMCs or T cells enriched from blood (not recorded which). The receptors were gathered from a woman aged 25-40 years who had recovered from COVID-19.

J is TRBJ1-6 and V is TRBV5-1, with unresolved D. There are 15 residues in the CDR3. Trimming shortened V by 0 bases and J by 7 bases, and 11 bases separated the two germline ends. Looked up from germline, CDR1 is SGHRS and CDR2 is YFSETQ. The CDR3 loop reads CASSLDGRRNSPLHF. The CDR3 bases are TGCGCCAGCAGCTTGGACGGGAGAAGAAATTCACCCCTCCACTTT.

In this sample, this clone turned up a few times. The chain combines TRBV9 with TRBJ1-3; perhaps TRBD1 as D (6 bases). CDR1 and CDR2 (germline): SGDLS, YYNGEE. Trimming pared 2 bases from V and 4 bases from J, leaving 13 bases between. This CDR3 comprises 15 residues. The chain's CDR3 is CASSVNDRLGNTIYF. The CDR3 DNA is TGTGCCAGCAGCGTCAACGACAGGTTGGGAAACACCATATATTTT.

This chain links TRBV6-2 or TRBV6-3 with TRBJ1-2; D might be TRBD1 (6 bases). This CDR3 is 14 amino acids long. Germline CDR1 and CDR2: MNHEY and SVGEGT. Between the trimmed V and J ends, which lost 5 bases and 1 base, there was a span of 11 bases. The CDR3 loop is CASSQRTDNYGYTF. CDR3 bases: TGTGCCAGCAGTCAACGGACAGATAACTATGGCTACACCTTC.

The gene calls are TRBV10-3 and TRBJ2-3; the D gene is possibly TRBD1 (5 bases). CDR3 length equals 14 residues. Trimming cost V 7 bases and J 0 bases, with 11 bases left between them. Germline lookup yields CDR1 ENHRY and CDR2 SYGVKD. CDR3 nucleotides: TGTGCCATCAAGCTGACAGCTAGCACAGATACGCAGTATTTT. Amino acids: CAIKLTASTDTQYF.

The CDR3 spells CATSHGILYEQYF. Here the CDR3 DNA reads TGTGCCACCAGTCACGGGATACTCTACGAGCAGTACTTC. The chain links TRBV15 to TRBJ2-7, with D perhaps matching TRBD2 (5 bases). Looked up from germline, CDR1 is LNHNV and CDR2 is YYDKDF (reference sequence). With 6 bases removed from V and 3 bases from J, the gap between germline ends came to 12 bases. This CDR3 contains 13 residues.

The chain couples TRBV11-3 to TRBJ2-7, with D tentatively TRBD1 (6 bases). Germline CDR1 SGHNT, CDR2 YENEEA. V was cut by 3 bases and J by 1 base, with 13 bases left in between. This CDR3 is 15 amino acids long. The CDR3 DNA sequence: TGTGCCAGCAGCTTCTACAGGGTAGGGTCCTACGAGCAGTACTTC. Its protein is CASSFYRVGSYEQYF.

Only one count was recorded for this clone. This sequence joins TRBV2 and TRBJ1-1; TRBD1 is a possible D gene (5 bases). V was cut by 3 bases and J by 4 bases, with 12 bases left in between. CDR1 and CDR2 from the germline V gene are SNHLY and FYNNEI. CDR3 size: 14 residues. The CDR3 DNA reads TGTGCCAGCAGTGAGGGGGAGGGCCGCACTGAAGCTTTCTTT. This codes for CASSEGEGRTEAFF.